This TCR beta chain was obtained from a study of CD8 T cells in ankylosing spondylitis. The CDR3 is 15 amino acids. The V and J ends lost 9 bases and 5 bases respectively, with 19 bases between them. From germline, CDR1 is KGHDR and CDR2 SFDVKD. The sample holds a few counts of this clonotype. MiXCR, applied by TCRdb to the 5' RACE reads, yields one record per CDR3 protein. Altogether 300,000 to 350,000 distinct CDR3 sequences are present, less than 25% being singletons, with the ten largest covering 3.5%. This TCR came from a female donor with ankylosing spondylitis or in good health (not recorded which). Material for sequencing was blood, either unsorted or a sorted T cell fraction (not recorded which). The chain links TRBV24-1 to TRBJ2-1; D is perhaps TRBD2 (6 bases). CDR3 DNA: TGTGCCACCTCAGATCCGGGACTTTCTAACAATGAGCAGTTCTTC. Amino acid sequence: CATSDPGLSNNEQFF.